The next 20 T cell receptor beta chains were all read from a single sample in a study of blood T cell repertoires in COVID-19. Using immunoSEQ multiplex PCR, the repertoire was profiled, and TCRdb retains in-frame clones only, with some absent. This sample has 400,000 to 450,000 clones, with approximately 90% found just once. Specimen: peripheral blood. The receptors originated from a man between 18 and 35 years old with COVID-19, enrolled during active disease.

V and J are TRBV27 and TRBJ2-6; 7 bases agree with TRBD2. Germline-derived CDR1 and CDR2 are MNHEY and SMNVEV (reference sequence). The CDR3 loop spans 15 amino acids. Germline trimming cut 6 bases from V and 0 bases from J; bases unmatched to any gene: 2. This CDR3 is CASRPGGSGANVLTF. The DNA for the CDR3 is TGTGCCAGCAGGCCGGGGGGCTCTGGGGCCAACGTCCTGACTTTC.

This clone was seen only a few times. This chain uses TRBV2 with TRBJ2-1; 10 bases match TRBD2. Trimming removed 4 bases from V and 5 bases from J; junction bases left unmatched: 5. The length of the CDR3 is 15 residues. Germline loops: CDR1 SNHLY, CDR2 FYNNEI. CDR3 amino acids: CASSAELAGNNEQFF. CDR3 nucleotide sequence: TGTGCCAGCAGTGCGGAACTAGCGGGAAACAATGAGCAGTTCTTC.

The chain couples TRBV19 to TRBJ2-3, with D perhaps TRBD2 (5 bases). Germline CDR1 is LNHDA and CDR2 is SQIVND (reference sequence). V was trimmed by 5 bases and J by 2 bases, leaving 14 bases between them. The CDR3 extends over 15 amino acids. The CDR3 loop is CASSLNYGVTDTQYF. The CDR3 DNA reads TGTGCCAGTAGTCTGAACTACGGGGTCACAGATACGCAGTATTTT.

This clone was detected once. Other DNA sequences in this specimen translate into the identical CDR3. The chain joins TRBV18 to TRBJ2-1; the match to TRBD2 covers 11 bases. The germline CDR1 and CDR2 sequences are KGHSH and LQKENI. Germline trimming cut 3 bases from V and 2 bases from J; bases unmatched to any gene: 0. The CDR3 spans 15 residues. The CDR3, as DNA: TGTGCCAGCTCACCTAGCGGGGGGGCCTACAATGAGCAGTTCTTC. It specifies CASSPSGGAYNEQFF.

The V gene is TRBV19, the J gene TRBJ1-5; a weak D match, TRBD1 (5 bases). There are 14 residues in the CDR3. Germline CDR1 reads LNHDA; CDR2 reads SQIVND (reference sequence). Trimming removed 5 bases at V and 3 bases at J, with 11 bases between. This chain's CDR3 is CASSPGHTNQPQHF. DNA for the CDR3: TGTGCCAGTAGTCCCGGACATACCAATCAGCCCCAGCATTTT. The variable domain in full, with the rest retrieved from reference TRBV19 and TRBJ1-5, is DGGITQSPKYLFRKEGQNVTLSCEQNLNHDAMYWYRQDPGQGLRLIYYSQIVNDFQKGDIAEGYSVSREKKESFPLTVTSAQKNPTAFYLCASSPGHTNQPQHFGDGTRLSIL.

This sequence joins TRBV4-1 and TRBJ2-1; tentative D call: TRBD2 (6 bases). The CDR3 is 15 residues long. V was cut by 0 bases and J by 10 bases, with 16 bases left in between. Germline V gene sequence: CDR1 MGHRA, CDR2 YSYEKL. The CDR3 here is CASSQDSLAPREQFF. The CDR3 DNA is TGCGCCAGCAGCCAAGATTCCCTAGCGCCAAGGGAGCAGTTCTTC.

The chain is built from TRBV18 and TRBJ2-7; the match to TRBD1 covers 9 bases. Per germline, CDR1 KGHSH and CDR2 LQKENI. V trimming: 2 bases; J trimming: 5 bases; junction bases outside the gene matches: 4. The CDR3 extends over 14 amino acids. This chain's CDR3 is CASSPGRDRDEQYF. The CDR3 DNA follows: TGTGCCAGCTCACCAGGTAGGGACAGGGACGAGCAGTACTTC.

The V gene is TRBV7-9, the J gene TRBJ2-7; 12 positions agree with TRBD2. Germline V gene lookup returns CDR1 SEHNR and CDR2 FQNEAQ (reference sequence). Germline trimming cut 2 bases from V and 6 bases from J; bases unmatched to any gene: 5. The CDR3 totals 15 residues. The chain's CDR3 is CASSLRTSGIGEQYF. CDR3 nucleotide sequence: TGTGCCAGCAGCTTACGGACTAGCGGGATCGGCGAGCAGTACTTC. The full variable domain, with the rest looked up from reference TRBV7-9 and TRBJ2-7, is DTGVSQNPRHKITKRGQNVTFRCDPISEHNRLYWYRQTLGQGPEFLTYFQNEAQLEKSRLLSDRFSAERPKGSFSTLEIQRTEQGDSAMYLCASSLRTSGIGEQYFGPGTRLTVT.

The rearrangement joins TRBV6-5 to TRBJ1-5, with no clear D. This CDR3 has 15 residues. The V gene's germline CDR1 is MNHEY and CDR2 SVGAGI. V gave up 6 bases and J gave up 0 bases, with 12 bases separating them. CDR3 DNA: TGTGCCAGCAGCTCGGCCCTAGATAGCAATCAGCCCCAGCATTTT. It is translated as CASSSALDSNQPQHF.

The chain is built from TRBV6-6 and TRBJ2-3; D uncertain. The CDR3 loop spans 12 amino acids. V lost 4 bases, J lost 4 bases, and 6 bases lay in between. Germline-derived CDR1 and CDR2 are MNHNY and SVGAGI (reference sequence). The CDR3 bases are TGTGCCAGCAGTTTAGAATCAGATACGCAGTATTTT. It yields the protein CASSLESDTQYF.

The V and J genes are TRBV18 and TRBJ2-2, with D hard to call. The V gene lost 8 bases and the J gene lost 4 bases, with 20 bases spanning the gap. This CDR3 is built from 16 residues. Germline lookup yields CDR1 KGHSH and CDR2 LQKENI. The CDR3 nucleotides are TGTGCCAGCACACTAAACGGGTTGTCGGGCACCGGGGAGCTGTTTTTT. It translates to CASTLNGLSGTGELFF.

Here the CDR3 reads CAWNPSGRVDEQFF. The DNA for the CDR3 is TGTGCCTGGAACCCTAGCGGGAGGGTGGATGAGCAGTTCTTC. The V and J genes are TRBV30 and TRBJ2-1, with TRBD2 matching 12 bases. V dropped 4 bases and J dropped 8; count of bases not matched to a gene: 6. The CDR3 length is 14 residues. Germline assignment: CDR1 GTSNPN and CDR2 SVGIG (reference sequence).

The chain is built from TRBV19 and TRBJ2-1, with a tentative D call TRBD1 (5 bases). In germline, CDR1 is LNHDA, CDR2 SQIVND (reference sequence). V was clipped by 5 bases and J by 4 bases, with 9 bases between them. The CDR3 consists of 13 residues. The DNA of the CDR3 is TGTGCCAGTAGTCTACAGGTGTACAATGAGCAGTTCTTC. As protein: CASSLQVYNEQFF. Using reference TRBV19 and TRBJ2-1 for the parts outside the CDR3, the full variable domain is DGGITQSPKYLFRKEGQNVTLSCEQNLNHDAMYWYRQDPGQGLRLIYYSQIVNDFQKGDIAEGYSVSREKKESFPLTVTSAQKNPTAFYLCASSLQVYNEQFFGPGTRLTVL.

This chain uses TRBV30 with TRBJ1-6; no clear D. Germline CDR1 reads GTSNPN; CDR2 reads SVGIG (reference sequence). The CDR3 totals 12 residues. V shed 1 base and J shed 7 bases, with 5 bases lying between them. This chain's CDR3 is CAWSAGNSPLHF. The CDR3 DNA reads TGTGCCTGGAGTGCGGGGAATTCACCCCTCCACTTT. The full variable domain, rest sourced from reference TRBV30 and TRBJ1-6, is SQTIHQWPATLVQPVGSPLSLECTVEGTSNPNLYWYRQAAGRGLQLLFYSVGIGQISSEVPQNLSASRPQDRQFILSSKKLLLSDSGFYLCAWSAGNSPLHFGNGTRLTVT.

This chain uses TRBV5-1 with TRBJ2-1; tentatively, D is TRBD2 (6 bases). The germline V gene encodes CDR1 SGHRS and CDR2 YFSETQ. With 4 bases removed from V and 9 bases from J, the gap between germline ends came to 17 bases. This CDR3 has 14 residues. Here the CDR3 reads CASSIYLFGGEQFF. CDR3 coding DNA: TGCGCCAGCAGCATTTATTTGTTCGGGGGTGAGCAGTTCTTC.

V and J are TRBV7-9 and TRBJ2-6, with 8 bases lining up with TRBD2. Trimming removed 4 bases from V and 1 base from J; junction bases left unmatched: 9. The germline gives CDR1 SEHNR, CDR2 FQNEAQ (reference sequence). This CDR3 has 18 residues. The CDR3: CASSSRGRTASGANVLTF. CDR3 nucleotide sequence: TGTGCCAGCAGCTCCCGCGGGAGGACAGCTTCTGGGGCCAACGTCCTGACTTTC.

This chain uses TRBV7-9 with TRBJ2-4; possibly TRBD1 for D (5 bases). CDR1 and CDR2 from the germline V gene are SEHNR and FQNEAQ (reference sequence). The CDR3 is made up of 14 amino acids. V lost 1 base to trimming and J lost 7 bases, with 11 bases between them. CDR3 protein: CASSLEGVGNIQYF. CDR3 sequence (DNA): TGTGCCAGCAGCTTAGAAGGGGTAGGGAACATTCAGTACTTC.

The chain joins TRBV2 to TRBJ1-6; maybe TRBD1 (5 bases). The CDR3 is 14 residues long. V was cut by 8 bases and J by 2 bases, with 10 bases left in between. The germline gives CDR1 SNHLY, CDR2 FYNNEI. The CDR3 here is CASAAGAYNSPLHF. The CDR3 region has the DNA TGTGCCAGCGCCGCGGGGGCCTATAATTCACCCCTCCACTTT. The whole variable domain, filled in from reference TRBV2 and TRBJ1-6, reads EPEVTQTPSHQVTQMGQEVILRCVPISNHLYFYWYRQILGQKVEFLVSFYNNEISEKSEIFDDQFSVERPDGSNFTLKIRSTKLEDSAMYFCASAAGAYNSPLHFGNGTRLTVT.

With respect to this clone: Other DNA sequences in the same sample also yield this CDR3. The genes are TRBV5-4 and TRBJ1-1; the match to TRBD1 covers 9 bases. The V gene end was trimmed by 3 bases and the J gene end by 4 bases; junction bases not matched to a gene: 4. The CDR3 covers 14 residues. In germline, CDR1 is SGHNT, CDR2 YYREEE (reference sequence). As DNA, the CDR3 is TGTGCCAGCAGCTCGACAGGGGGAAGCACTGAAGCTTTCTTT. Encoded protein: CASSSTGGSTEAFF.

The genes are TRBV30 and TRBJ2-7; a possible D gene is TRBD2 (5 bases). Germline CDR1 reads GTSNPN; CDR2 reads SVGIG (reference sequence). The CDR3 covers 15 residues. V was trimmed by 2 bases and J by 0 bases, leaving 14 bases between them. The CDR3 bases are TGTGCCTGGAGTTCACGCCCGCGGGCCTCCTACGAGCAGTACTTC. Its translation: CAWSSRPRASYEQYF.